These 21 T cell receptor beta chains share one sample of origin, sequenced in a study of untreated major depressive disorder. Profiled with immunoSEQ multiplex PCR; TCRdb holds only in-frame clones, not every one. Here the sample spans approximately 25,000 clones, over 80% being singletons. These TCRs' antigens remain unknown. Overall study findings and caveats: TRBV05-01 (Vbeta 5.1) usage was higher in CD4+ T cells of depressed patients than controls.

Sequences were obtained from CD4+ T cells from PBMCs. These receptors were obtained from a woman aged 30 to 39 with major depressive disorder.

This chain uses TRBV28 with TRBJ1-5; D is unresolved. Trimming removed 8 bases at V and 5 bases at J, with 4 bases between. Germline values: CDR1 MDHEN, CDR2 SYDVKM. The CDR3 runs to 10 residues. The CDR3 DNA sequence: TGTGCCAGCCATGATCAGCCCCAGCATTTT. It codes for CASHDQPQHF.

The genes are TRBV7-2 and TRBJ2-7, with a weak D call TRBD2 (8 bases). Germline loops: CDR1 SGHTA, CDR2 FQGNSA. The CDR3 loop spans 18 amino acids. The V gene lost 1 base and the J gene lost 10 bases, with 29 bases spanning the gap. For the CDR3, the DNA is TGTGCCAGCAGCTTAGGAGACAGGGCTAGCGGGTGGGGTTCTCAACAGTACTTC. It specifies CASSLGDRASGWGSQQYF.

The chain carries TRBV7-2 and TRBJ2-7; maybe TRBD2 (6 bases). Germline V gene sequence: CDR1 SGHTA, CDR2 FQGNSA. The CDR3 is 15 amino acids. Trimming stripped 3 bases from V and 2 bases from J, with 14 bases between. DNA of the CDR3: TGTGCCAGCAGCTTGGGGCAGGGACTGACCTACGAGCAGTACTTC. It specifies CASSLGQGLTYEQYF.

This chain links TRBV10-3 with TRBJ1-2; D is uncertain. Germline lookup yields CDR1 ENHRY and CDR2 SYGVKD. V was shortened by 6 bases and J by 4 bases, with 9 bases between the two germline ends. The CDR3 runs to 12 residues. CDR3 sequence (DNA): TGTGCCATCAGGGGGAGTTCCTATGGCTACACCTTC. It is translated as CAIRGSSYGYTF.

The chain employs TRBV18 and TRBJ2-7; a weak D match, TRBD2 (8 bases). The CDR3 consists of 15 residues. V gave up 4 bases and J gave up 3 bases, with 16 bases separating them. CDR1 KGHSH and CDR2 LQKENI come from the germline V gene. CDR3 DNA sequence: TGTGCCAGCTCACAGGGGGCGGGAGGCCTCTACGAGCAGTACTTC. It specifies CASSQGAGGLYEQYF.

The chain links TRBV6-1 to TRBJ1-2, with D tentatively TRBD1 (6 bases). The CDR3 extends over 16 amino acids. The V end was cut by 3 bases, the J end by 0 bases, with 14 bases between. CDR1 MNHNS and CDR2 SASEGT come from the germline V gene. The CDR3 loop is CASSEGGYWTNYGYTF. Written as DNA, the CDR3 is TGTGCCAGCAGTGAGGGGGGCTACTGGACTAACTATGGCTACACCTTC.

J is TRBJ1-1 and V is TRBV6-6; D is unresolved. The V gene lost 7 bases and the J gene lost 3 bases, with 6 bases spanning the gap. CDR1 MNHNY and CDR2 SVGAGI come from the germline V gene (reference sequence). This CDR3 has 11 amino acids. CDR3 residues: CASTKYTEAFF. CDR3 DNA: TGTGCCAGCACGAAGTACACTGAAGCTTTCTTT.

The V and J genes are TRBV2 and TRBJ2-5, with D perhaps matching TRBD1 (6 bases). Germline CDR1 is SNHLY and CDR2 is FYNNEI. The V gene lost 6 bases and the J gene lost 1 base, with 9 bases spanning the gap. The CDR3 is 13 residues long. CDR3 protein: CASRAGVQETQYF. CDR3 DNA: TGTGCCAGCAGGGCAGGGGTCCAAGAGACCCAGTACTTC.

This clone was seen a few times. The chain is built from TRBV5-6 and TRBJ2-3; D is perhaps TRBD2 (7 bases). CDR1 and CDR2 from the germline V gene are SGHDT and YYEEEE. V lost 2 bases, J lost 4 bases, and 14 bases lay in between. CDR3 size: 15 residues. DNA of the CDR3: TGTGCCAGCAGCTTTAGGGGGGGCGCCCCAGATACGCAGTATTTT. Amino acids: CASSFRGGAPDTQYF. Full variable domain (missing parts from reference TRBV5-6 and TRBJ2-3): DAGVTQSPTHLIKTRGQQVTLRCSPKSGHDTVSWYQQALGQGPQFIFQYYEEEERQRGNFPDRFSGHQFPNYSSELNVNALLLGDSALYLCASSFRGGAPDTQYFGPGTRLTVL.

The chain has TRBV5-1 and TRBJ1-1; D remains unclear. The ends were cut back, 5 bases at V and 0 bases at J, with 2 bases in the middle. The CDR3 has 11 residues. The germline V gene has CDR1 SGHRS and CDR2 YFSETQ. The CDR3 coding sequence is TGCGCCAGCAGGGTGAACACTGAAGCTTTCTTT. Its translation is CASRVNTEAFF.

CDR3 amino acids: CASSSTGARGNIQYF. The CDR3 DNA follows: TGTGCCAGCAGCTCCACAGGGGCCCGGGGAAACATTCAGTACTTC. The gene calls are TRBV5-4 and TRBJ2-4; 7 bases map to TRBD1. The germline CDR1 and CDR2 sequences are SGHNT and YYREEE (reference sequence). Losses at the gene ends were 3 bases for V and 6 bases for J; bases not matched to a gene: 9. The CDR3 is 15 residues long.

This chain connects TRBV9 to TRBJ1-3; 8 bases agree with TRBD1. After removal of 5 bases from V and 4 bases from J, the junction contained 5 bases not matched to a gene. The CDR3 sequence is 14 residues long. Germline V CDR1 and CDR2: SGDLS, YYNGEE. This CDR3 reads CASSPPGGGNTIYF. DNA for the CDR3: TGTGCCAGCAGTCCTCCAGGGGGCGGAAACACCATATATTTT.

The gene calls are TRBV14 and TRBJ1-2, with TRBD1 matching 8 bases. The ends lost 1 base at V and 2 bases at J; junction bases unmatched: 0. The CDR3 consists of 14 residues. CDR1 and CDR2 from the germline V gene are SGHDN and FVKESK. The chain's CDR3 is CASSQAGGNYGYTF. CDR3 DNA: TGTGCCAGCAGCCAAGCAGGGGGCAACTATGGCTACACCTTC.

The chain joins TRBV25-1 to TRBJ2-2; TRBD2 matches 8 bases. This CDR3 contains 14 residues. CDR1 MGHDK and CDR2 SYGVNS come from the germline V gene. V lost 5 bases and J lost 4; bases outside the gene matches: 3. CDR3 loop: CASSLAGFTGELFF. The CDR3 DNA follows: TGTGCCAGCAGTCTAGCGGGTTTCACCGGGGAGCTGTTTTTT.

The J gene is TRBJ2-6, the V gene TRBV7-3, with D maybe TRBD1 (6 bases). Per germline, CDR1 SGHTA and CDR2 FQGTGA. This CDR3 comprises 16 residues. Deletions cut 4 bases from V and 0 bases from J, with 10 bases between. CDR3 sequence: CASSSGHSSGANVLTF. The CDR3 DNA reads as TGTGCCAGCAGCTCGGGACATTCCTCTGGGGCCAACGTCCTGACTTTC.

The table lists this clone with a count of one. This chain uses TRBV7-9 with TRBJ1-2, with D possibly matching TRBD1 (5 bases). CDR3 length: 12 residues. Germline values: CDR1 SEHNR, CDR2 FQNEAQ (reference sequence). V gave up 1 base and J gave up 10 bases, with 10 bases separating them. The CDR3 spells CASSLGQLVYTF. The CDR3, as DNA: TGTGCCAGCAGCTTAGGACAGTTGGTCTACACCTTC.

The rearrangement links TRBV16 to TRBJ2-7, with TRBD1 identical over 8 bases. The CDR3 consists of 13 residues. V lost 4 bases and J lost 4; bases outside the gene matches: 3. Germline lookup yields CDR1 KGHSY and CDR2 FQNENV. Here the CDR3 reads CASSPDRAYEQYF. The CDR3 DNA sequence: TGTGCCAGCAGCCCGGACAGGGCGTACGAGCAGTACTTC.

This clone came up once. V and J are TRBV5-1 and TRBJ2-7, with D perhaps assigned TRBD1 or TRBD2 (7 bases each). With 3 bases removed from V and 7 bases from J, the gap between germline ends came to 14 bases. Looked up from germline, CDR1 is SGHRS and CDR2 is YFSETQ. CDR3 size: 13 residues. The CDR3 loop is CASSYQGGKEQYF. The CDR3 bases are TGCGCCAGCAGCTACCAGGGGGGGAAAGAGCAGTACTTC.

The chain uses TRBV5-4 and TRBJ2-2, with D possibly TRBD1 on 6 matching bases. The CDR3 consists of 13 residues. Between the trimmed V and J ends, which lost 4 bases and 9 bases, there was a span of 13 bases. Per germline, CDR1 SGHNT and CDR2 YYREEE (reference sequence). The CDR3 protein is CASSPPGARELFF. CDR3 nucleotides: TGTGCCAGCAGCCCACCAGGGGCCCGGGAGCTGTTTTTT. Together with reference TRBV5-4 and TRBJ2-2, the CDR3 gives the full variable domain: ETGVTQSPTHLIKTRGQQVTLRCSSQSGHNTVSWYQQALGQGPQFIFQYYREEENGRGNFPPRFSGLQFPNYSSELNVNALELDDSALYLCASSPPGARELFFGEGSRLTVL.

CDR3 sequence: CASSLEPGVTGELFF. For the CDR3, the DNA is TGTGCCAGCAGCTTAGAACCAGGGGTCACCGGGGAGCTGTTTTTT. The V call is TRBV11-2, the J call TRBJ2-2, with a weak D call TRBD1 (6 bases). V gave up 0 bases and J gave up 4 bases, with 9 bases separating them. CDR1 is SGHAT, CDR2 FQNNGV, per germline. This CDR3 is built from 15 residues.

The CDR3 DNA sequence: TGTGCCAGCAACACACAACGGGCGGGTGGCTACACCTTC. Translation: CASNTQRAGGYTF. This chain joins TRBV6-6 and TRBJ1-2, with D hard to call. Germline V gene data show CDR1 as MNHNY and CDR2 as SVGAGI (reference sequence). Trimming pared 7 bases from V and 7 bases from J, leaving 16 bases between. The CDR3 has 13 residues.